The 28 T cell receptor beta chains given below trace back to one sample, sequenced in a study of early T cells in non-severe SARS-CoV-2 infection. TCRdb re-analysed the 5' RACE reads in MiXCR, keeping a single row per CDR3 protein. The data contain roughly 30,000 distinct CDR3 sequences, about 4.5% of them singletons. The sequenced sample was whole blood. The receptors originated from an adult who was a healthcare worker with PCR-confirmed SARS-CoV-2 infection or an uninfected control (not recorded which).

This clonotype was seen ten or more times. The rearrangement uses TRBV4-2 and TRBJ2-7, with D perhaps matching TRBD2 (6 bases). The germline V gene has CDR1 LGHNA and CDR2 YNFKEQ. The length of the CDR3 is 15 residues. Trimming removed 1 base from V and 2 bases from J, with 12 bases in between. The CDR3 loop reads CASSQGDAGPYEQYF. In nucleotides, the CDR3 is TGTGCCAGCAGCCAAGGGGACGCGGGGCCCTACGAGCAGTACTTC.

This clonotype occurred many times. The V and J genes are TRBV7-2 and TRBJ1-2, with D unresolved. V lost 5 bases and J lost 2, with 9 bases in between. The CDR3 is 13 residues long. CDR1 is SGHTA, CDR2 FQGNSA, per germline. The CDR3, as DNA: TGTGCCAGCAGCCGATCCTTAAACTATGGCTACACCTTC. Protein: CASSRSLNYGYTF.

This clonotype has ten or more counts. The chain has TRBV12-3 or TRBV12-4 and TRBJ1-5, with D possibly TRBD1 on 6 matching bases. The CDR3 loop spans 16 amino acids. V lost 6 bases and J lost 4, with 19 bases in between. The DNA of the CDR3 is TGTGCCAGCAGCACACAGGGATCTTTCGGTAATCAGCCCCAGCATTTT. Amino acids: CASSTQGSFGNQPQHF.

This clonotype was detected many times. The J gene is TRBJ1-4, the V gene TRBV11-2; D not certain. V was pared by 3 bases and J by 0 bases, with 8 bases between. The CDR3 spans 15 residues. Germline CDR1 is SGHAT and CDR2 is FQNNGV. The CDR3 loop is CASSFLDATNEKLFF. The CDR3 DNA sequence: TGTGCCAGCAGCTTTTTGGACGCAACTAATGAAAAACTGTTTTTT.

The chain recombines TRBV5-4 with TRBJ2-5, with D hard to call. The V end was cut by 4 bases, the J end by 5 bases, with 12 bases between. Looked up from germline, CDR1 is SGHNT and CDR2 is YYREEE (reference sequence). The CDR3 covers 13 residues. The CDR3 bases are TGTGCCAGCAGCCTCCCAGTAGGCGAGACCCAGTACTTC. Translation: CASSLPVGETQYF.

The chain couples TRBV12-3 or TRBV12-4 to TRBJ2-1; D possibly uses TRBD1 or TRBD2 (6 bases each). CDR3 length: 14 amino acids. With 3 bases removed from V and 6 bases from J, the gap between germline ends came to 12 bases. The CDR3, as DNA: TGTGCCAGCAGTTTTAGGGGGGCGGGCAATGAGCAGTTCTTC. Protein sequence: CASSFRGAGNEQFF.

This clonotype was picked up a small number of times. The chain has TRBV4-3 and TRBJ2-3; no reliable D call. The CDR3 covers 15 residues. Trimming cost V 0 bases and J 0 bases, with 7 bases left between them. Per the germline V gene, CDR1 is LGHNA and CDR2 is YSLEER. The CDR3 protein is CASSQDLTSTDTQYF. CDR3 coding DNA: TGCGCCAGCAGCCAAGATCTCACGAGCACAGATACGCAGTATTTT.

This clonotype was counted many times. V and J are TRBV25-1 and TRBJ1-1; 7 bases fit TRBD1. The germline V gene has CDR1 MGHDK and CDR2 SYGVNS. CDR3 size: 13 residues. The J segment lost 4 bases and the V segment lost 6 bases, leaving 5 bases of the junction unmatched. The CDR3 region has the DNA TGTGCCAGCAGCAAGGGGGCTGGCACTGAAGCTTTCTTT. It yields the protein CASSKGAGTEAFF.

The chain has TRBV29-1 and TRBJ1-2, with D unresolved. V was pared by 1 base and J by 4 bases, with 10 bases between. Germline V gene lookup returns CDR1 SQVTM and CDR2 ANQGSEA. The CDR3 runs 13 residues. The CDR3 loop reads CSVEGIGVYGYTF. The CDR3 bases are TGCAGCGTTGAAGGTATAGGAGTCTATGGCTACACCTTC.

This clonotype was observed many times. CDR3 DNA: TGTGCCAGCAGCACCCCGAGCTCCTACAATGAGCAGTTCTTC. Protein: CASSTPSSYNEQFF. The J gene is TRBJ2-1, the V gene TRBV7-8; unclear D gene. V dropped 5 bases and J dropped 0 bases, with 8 bases sitting between them. The germline V gene encodes CDR1 SGHVS and CDR2 FQNEAQ. CDR3 length equals 14 residues. The full variable domain, in which reference TRBV7-8 and TRBJ2-1 provide the parts outside the CDR3, is GAGVSQSPRYKVAKRGQDVALRCDPISGHVSLFWYQQALGQGPEFLTYFQNEAQLDKSGLPSDRFFAERPEGSVSTLKIQRTQQEDSAVYLCASSTPSSYNEQFFGPGTRLTVL.

The table lists this clonotype with a few counts. This rearrangement joins TRBV2 to TRBJ2-3; TRBD2 matches 9 bases. Germline CDR1 and CDR2: SNHLY and FYNNEI. V trimming: 2 bases; J trimming: 5 bases; junction bases outside the gene matches: 2. The length of the CDR3 is 14 residues. The CDR3 DNA follows: TGTGCCAGCAGTGAACTAGCGGGACGAGATACGCAGTATTTT. Its protein product is CASSELAGRDTQYF.

This clonotype was picked up a small number of times. The chain combines TRBV20-1 with TRBJ2-5, with 8 bases fitting TRBD2. Germline CDR1 DFQATT, CDR2 SNEGSKA (reference sequence). The V gene end was trimmed by 1 base and the J gene end by 5 bases; junction bases not matched to a gene: 9. CDR3 length: 15 amino acids. CDR3 DNA sequence: TGCAGTGCTAGAGCCCGCGGGGGGACGGAGGAGACCCAGTACTTC. Amino acids: CSARARGGTEETQYF.

This clonotype was observed at least ten times. This chain joins TRBV30 and TRBJ1-6; TRBD1 matches at 7 bases. There are 18 residues in the CDR3. CDR1 GTSNPN and CDR2 SVGIG come from the germline V gene (reference sequence). J lost 3 bases, V lost 3 bases, and 14 bases had no gene match. The CDR3 protein is CAWRQGPEGEVYNSPLHF. The CDR3 DNA reads TGTGCCTGGAGACAGGGGCCTGAAGGGGAGGTCTATAATTCACCCCTCCACTTT.

This clonotype was counted at least ten times. V is TRBV18 and J is TRBJ1-1; TRBD1 aligns across 7 bases. CDR1 and CDR2 (germline): KGHSH, LQKENI. This CDR3 is 15 amino acids long. V gave up 3 bases and J gave up 1 base; unmatched junction bases: 5. The CDR3 reads CASSPTGTANTEAFF. As DNA, the CDR3 is TGTGCCAGCTCACCGACCGGGACAGCGAACACTGAAGCTTTCTTT.

The chain recombines TRBV7-2 with TRBJ1-1; the D is unclear. V was shortened by 1 base and J by 5 bases, with 11 bases between the two germline ends. The CDR3 contains 14 residues. Per the germline V gene, CDR1 is SGHTA and CDR2 is FQGNSA. The CDR3 spells CASSLDNRGTEAFF. The CDR3, as DNA: TGTGCCAGCAGCTTAGATAACCGAGGGACTGAAGCTTTCTTT. The full variable domain, rest sourced from reference TRBV7-2 and TRBJ1-1, is GAGVSQSPSNKVTEKGKDVELRCDPISGHTALYWYRQSLGQGLEFLIYFQGNSAPDKSGLPSDRFSAERTGGSVSTLTIQRTQQEDSAVYLCASSLDNRGTEAFFGQGTRLTVV.

The table lists this clonotype with a few counts. This rearrangement joins TRBV6-2 or TRBV6-3 to TRBJ2-6; D is unresolved. Deletions cut 6 bases from V and 1 base from J, with 7 bases between. In germline, CDR1 is MNHEY, CDR2 SVGEGT. This CDR3 has 14 residues. CDR3: CASSKPSGANVLTF. The DNA for the CDR3 is TGTGCCAGCAGCAAACCTTCTGGGGCCAACGTCCTGACTTTC.

This clonotype was seen repeatedly, ten times or more. V and J are TRBV2 and TRBJ2-7, with TRBD1 matching 9 bases. V dropped 6 bases and J dropped 2; count of bases not matched to a gene: 5. The germline gives CDR1 SNHLY, CDR2 FYNNEI. This CDR3 region has 14 residues. Written as DNA, the CDR3 is TGTGCCAGCAGCGACCGGGACAGGGCCTACGAGCAGTACTTC. Translation gives CASSDRDRAYEQYF.

The rearrangement uses TRBV4-1 and TRBJ2-4, with D possibly TRBD2 on 5 matching bases. V lost 0 bases and J 0 bases, leaving 15 bases between the germline ends. CDR1 is MGHRA and CDR2 is YSYEKL in the germline V gene. The CDR3 is 18 residues long. The CDR3 region has the DNA TGCGCCAGCAGCCAAGATCCGGGAAAGTTCCTAGCCAAAAACATTCAGTACTTC. It is translated as CASSQDPGKFLAKNIQYF.

This clonotype was counted many times. This chain links TRBV5-1 with TRBJ1-6; D is possibly TRBD1 (5 bases). CDR1 and CDR2 from the germline V gene are SGHRS and YFSETQ. The CDR3 runs to 16 residues. V lost 2 bases and J 6 bases, leaving 15 bases between the germline ends. The CDR3 protein is CASSLDGAQLNSPLHF. The CDR3 DNA sequence: TGCGCCAGCAGCTTAGATGGGGCGCAACTTAATTCACCCCTCCACTTT.

J is TRBJ2-6 and V is TRBV7-2; possible D gene TRBD1, 6 bases. V gave up 4 bases and J gave up 0 bases, with 19 bases separating them. Germline CDR1 reads SGHTA; CDR2 reads FQGNSA. The CDR3 contains 19 residues. This chain's CDR3 is CASSSPYGTLVSGANVLTF. DNA of the CDR3: TGTGCCAGCAGCTCACCCTATGGGACATTGGTCTCTGGGGCCAACGTCCTGACTTTC.

This clonotype was detected ten times or more. The chain combines TRBV11-3 with TRBJ2-2, with TRBD2 matching 10 bases. After removal of 3 bases from V and 1 base from J, the junction contained 5 bases not matched to a gene. Germline assignment: CDR1 SGHNT and CDR2 YENEEA. This CDR3 contains 17 residues. The CDR3 bases are TGTGCCAGCAGCTTCGAAGCGGGGGGGCTGAACACCGGGGAGCTGTTTTTT. Protein sequence: CASSFEAGGLNTGELFF. Full variable domain (rest looked up from reference TRBV11-3 and TRBJ2-2): EAGVVQSPRYKIIEKKQPVAFWCNPISGHNTLYWYLQNLGQGPELLIRYENEEAVDDSQLPKDRFSAERLKGVDSTLKIQPAELGDSAVYLCASSFEAGGLNTGELFFGEGSRLTVL.

This clonotype was counted many times. The chain is built from TRBV7-2 and TRBJ1-4, with D uncertain. Germline V lookup: CDR1 SGHTA, CDR2 FQGNSA. V was cut by 8 bases and J by 4 bases, with 17 bases left in between. The CDR3 length is 15 residues. The CDR3 spells CASGPPGRDNEKLFF. The CDR3 coding sequence is TGTGCCAGCGGACCCCCGGGTCGGGATAATGAAAAACTGTTTTTT.

This clonotype appeared many times. The chain uses TRBV7-9 and TRBJ1-2; 8 bases fit TRBD1. V was clipped by 4 bases and J by 11 bases; unmatched bases: 12. The CDR3 extends over 14 amino acids. Germline CDR1 SEHNR, CDR2 FQNEAQ (reference sequence). CDR3 in amino acids: CASSWPGQENFYTF. CDR3 sequence (DNA): TGTGCCAGCAGCTGGCCGGGACAGGAGAACTTTTACACCTTC.

V gene TRBV2 combines with J gene TRBJ1-1; TRBD1 matches 8 bases. V was clipped by 3 bases and J by 11 bases; unmatched bases: 2. Germline-derived CDR1 and CDR2 are SNHLY and FYNNEI. CDR3 length: 11 residues. CDR3 residues: CASSDRTGAFF. The CDR3 DNA follows: TGTGCCAGCAGTGACAGGACAGGGGCTTTCTTT.

This clonotype was counted many times. The J gene is TRBJ1-3, the V gene TRBV5-5; D is unclear. CDR1 is SGHKS, CDR2 YYEKEE, per germline (reference sequence). The germline V and J ends were trimmed by 3 bases and 4 bases, with 14 bases remaining between them. The CDR3 extends over 15 amino acids. Written as DNA, the CDR3 is TGTGCCAGCAGCTGGGCTGAAGGAAGGGGAAACACCATATATTTT. Amino acids: CASSWAEGRGNTIYF.

This clonotype appeared many times. This chain links TRBV2 with TRBJ2-3, with TRBD2 identical over 10 bases. V gave up 7 bases and J gave up 4 bases; unmatched junction bases: 5. Germline V lookup: CDR1 SNHLY, CDR2 FYNNEI. This CDR3 contains 14 residues. CDR3 in amino acids: CASIEREGPDTQYF. The CDR3 nucleotides are TGTGCCAGCATTGAGCGGGAGGGCCCAGATACGCAGTATTTT.

This clonotype came up many times. V usage is TRBV20-1 and J usage is TRBJ2-1, with D possibly matching TRBD1 (5 bases). The CDR3 is 12 amino acids. The germline V and J ends were trimmed by 3 bases and 6 bases, with 9 bases remaining between them. Per the germline V gene, CDR1 is DFQATT and CDR2 is SNEGSKA (reference sequence). The CDR3 DNA sequence: TGCAGTGCTAGCCCCAGGGCCAATGAGCAGTTCTTC. Residues: CSASPRANEQFF.

This clonotype was seen repeatedly, ten times or more. The chain recombines TRBV7-9 with TRBJ2-5, with D possibly TRBD1 on 6 matching bases. The CDR3 is 15 amino acids. Germline CDR1 and CDR2: SEHNR and FQNEAQ (reference sequence). V lost 5 bases and J lost 0, with 13 bases in between. The CDR3 spells CASSTRDTNQETQYF. In DNA, the CDR3 is TGTGCCAGCAGCACCCGGGACACGAACCAAGAGACCCAGTACTTC.